This TCR beta chain stems from a study of siplizumab effects on memory and regulatory T cells. General study points: For siplizumab cultures, the suppressive function of their proliferating Tregs was not confirmed.

As regards this clone: Its matching antigen is unknown.

Germline lookup yields CDR1 SGDLS and CDR2 YYNGEE. This CDR3 has 15 amino acids. V was cut by 4 bases and J by 5 bases, with 18 bases left in between. Among a few donor pairs, the unstimulated naive, memory, effector memory and TEMRA subsets underwent sequencing. For every sample, some 9 x 10^4 TCR templates were assayed. The protocol was immunoSEQ multiplex PCR, while the TCRdb copy is restricted to in-frame clones and leaves out a portion. The data show about 56,000 clones, just over 95% seen once. What was sequenced was naive CD8+ T cells sorted from blood. The rearrangement joins TRBV9 to TRBJ2-5; D remains unclear. The receptor comes from a human donor in good health. CDR3: CASSRDQSFGETQYF. CDR3 bases: TGTGCCAGCAGCAGAGACCAAAGTTTCGGTGAGACCCAGTACTTC.